This TCR beta chain was sequenced during a study of blood T cell repertoires in COVID-19 (dated by TCRdb to the early 2020s). With respect to the entire study: Collaborator samples came from the United States, Italy and Spain and covered acute and convalescent phases of COVID-19. A freely available public database, intended as a resource for researchers studying the immune response to SARS-CoV-2, is where the repertoires were released. Subjects who had been exposed to COVID-19, were actively infected with it, or had recovered from it provided the deeply sampled blood TCRbeta repertoires that made up the dataset. Where available, HLA class I and class II types were obtained from metadata supplied by the sample provider rather than from assay-based typing. The sample metadata nearly always contained a de-identified subject ID, COVID-19 status, age in years and sex. The samples were drawn from two sources: the first 160 participants of the ongoing ImmuneRACE study, and over 1,000 subjects contributed by 6 global collaborators. The prospective study material was composed of cDNA or gDNA derived from T cells, B-cell-depleted T cells, or PBMCs. General findings and caveats noted by the study authors: How much clinical and demographic metadata was included differed by source and by participant, and the metadata was provided uncurated.

Turning to this clone: The target of this receptor is not known. No base-level quality is on record; no much larger clone is a single base apart.

The CDR3 runs 15 residues from the cysteine to the phenylalanine. Left in the record is the CDR3 DNA by itself, 45 bases read in frame from the first base. The V end gives up 5 bases and the J end 5 bases, leaving 9 bases in the junction not matched to a gene. As encoded in the germline V gene (reference sequence), CDR1 is LNHDA while CDR2 is SQIVND. Another Seattle source contributed samples from volunteer blood donors who had recovered from COVID-19. The collaborating institutions used their own protocols to collect whole blood in K2EDTA tubes. For TCRbeta analysis, collaborators shipped samples as frozen whole blood, isolated PBMCs, or DNA extracted from either of those sample types. TCRbeta CDR3 regions were amplified from genomic DNA using the immunoSEQ Assay, a bias-controlled multiplex PCR. In the paper's pipeline: Within the assay, amplification of reference gene primers was used to estimate how many nucleated cells each sample contained. To quantify the absolute abundance of each unique TCRbeta CDR3 rearrangement, sequence reads were collapsed and filtered. For each sample, productive Simpson clonality was calculated as the square root of Simpson's diversity index over productive rearrangements. The immuneACCESS repertoire file appears here via TCRdb, limited to in-frame rearrangements. These files lack a portion of the clones; in checked studies, under half of the deficit traces to unresolved V genes, and the cause of the others is not known. D and trimming come from the DNA, and the V and J calls and clone size come from that table. In this sample the table shows some 200,000 clones, approximately 83% of which occur a single time. The ten largest clones take up about 3% of the sample.

The chain couples TRBV19 to TRBJ1-1; TRBD1 aligns with 9 central bases. The origin of this receptor is a woman aged 30 to 39 who had recovered from COVID-19. Input material: peripheral blood. The CDR3 has the sequence CASSRWTGVWTEAFF. Here is the DNA: TGTGCCAGTAGTCGATGGACAGGGGTATGGACTGAAGCTTTCTTT.